The text below deals with one TCR beta chain. Antigen specificity is unknown. The V and J ends lost 2 bases and 6 bases, in that order; junction bases with no gene match: 7. The germline V gene encodes CDR1 MNHNS and CDR2 SASEGT. This CDR3 spans 15 amino acids. This sample is part of a study of long-term antiretroviral therapy in people with HIV. Findings and caveats of the study: Diversity remained lower than transplant donor controls, even though it increased after ART.

Version v3.0 of the immunoSEQ assay was performed at survey level. Libraries were prepared by immunoSEQ multiplex PCR; TCRdb keeps only in-frame clonotypes and omits some of them. This repertoire shows 25,000 to 35,000 clones, roughly 90% found once; its top ten account for about 4.5%. The sample consisted of unsorted PBMCs, taken 5 to 5.5 years after starting antiretroviral therapy. The V call is TRBV6-1, the J call TRBJ2-7; 10 nucleotides agree with TRBD2. The receptor comes from a woman between 40 and 55 years old with HIV. Written as DNA, the CDR3 is TGTGCCAGCAGTGAATTAGGTAGCGGGAGGTCCGAGCAGTACTTC. Amino acid sequence: CASSELGSGRSEQYF.